This TCR beta chain was profiled in a study of early T cells in non-severe SARS-CoV-2 infection. In the case of this clonotype: Antigen: not known.

General observations from the study: Using VDJdb, the matching emphasized anti-spike CD8 responses while missing private and CD4 specificities.

The junction had 3 bases not matched to a gene; V was cut back by 6 bases and J by 1 base. The CDR3 is made up of 14 amino acids. The protocol attached unique molecular identifiers to individual cDNA molecules. Using its own MiXCR run on the 5' RACE reads, TCRdb lists one record per CDR3 protein. The table records about 64,000 distinct CDR3 sequences, roughly 10% of them present only once. The source of this sequence is an adult who was a healthcare worker with PCR-confirmed SARS-CoV-2 infection or an uninfected control (not recorded which). This specimen was whole blood, taken at baseline. The rearrangement joins TRBV12-3 or TRBV12-4 to TRBJ1-2, with TRBD1 identical over 9 bases. This CDR3 is CASRGTGSNYGYTF. CDR3 in DNA: TGTGCCAGCAGGGGGACAGGGAGTAACTATGGCTACACCTTC.